Listed here is a single T cell receptor (beta chain). Its antigen is still unknown. This entry is derived from a study of shared clonotypes between healthy human individuals. Study context: Each donor's CD4 naive and CD4 memory cells filled three plates apiece, CD8 naive two, and CD8 memory one.

Study-wide results and caveats: Depth of sequencing was expected to influence donor clonotype sharing. Researchers sampled blood only, noting tissue repertoires likely differ.

This CDR3 contains 15 residues. With 5 bases clipped from V and 6 bases from J, the junction kept 7 bases outside the gene matches. Germline V gene data show CDR1 as SGHTA and CDR2 as FQGNSA. This table comes from immunoSEQ multiplex PCR, and its TCRdb copy is limited to in-frame clones, with some not included. The sample shows 2 million to 2.5 million clones, roughly 94% of them seen only once. The sample consisted of naive CD4+ T cells sorted from blood. This sample's subset: CD45RA+ positively selected. This chain uses TRBV7-2 with TRBJ2-1; 10 nucleotides agree with TRBD1. The receptor was derived from a man younger than 30 in good health. For the CDR3, the DNA is TGTGCCAGCAGCATTTACGGGACAGGGGCCAATGAGCAGTTCTTC. Protein: CASSIYGTGANEQFF.